The TCR beta chain under discussion was sequenced for a study of monozygotic twins with inflammatory bowel disease. Added by template switching were UMIs that each held a 6-nucleotide sample barcode. TCRdb reprocessed the 5' RACE reads, keeping one entry per CDR3 protein, no DNA. The table gives some 330,000 distinct CDR3 sequences; the top ten clones make up 5.6% of it. Isolation of total RNA was performed on whole blood, with no prior T cell sorting. Sequencing input: blood. The sequence derives from a human donor with ulcerative colitis or Crohn's disease, or a healthy co-twin of an affected twin (not recorded which).

The CDR3 is CSVSSGTSGGRYNEQFF. The rearrangement links TRBV29-1 to TRBJ2-1; TCRdb's D gene call, TRBD2, goes unchecked for lack of DNA. Germline V CDR1 and CDR2: SQVTM, ANQGSEA. CDR3 size: 17 residues.